This T cell receptor beta chain was profiled in a study of blood T cell repertoires in COVID-19. This CDR3 region has 14 residues. V lost 5 bases and J 1 base, leaving 11 bases between the germline ends. CDR1 and CDR2 (germline): KGHSH, LQKENI. Produced via immunoSEQ multiplex PCR; TCRdb's table is partial and in-frame only. The table shows a few hundred thousand clones, with more than 70% occurring only once. Individuals drawn from approximately 26 US areas were about 18 to 100 years old. The sequence was collected from a man between 25 and 39 years old who had recovered from COVID-19. Source material: PBMCs or T cells enriched from blood (not recorded which). The chain uses TRBV18 and TRBJ1-1, with a possible D match to TRBD1 (6 bases). CDR3 sequence reads: CASSTGHSNTEAFF. The CDR3 DNA reads TGTGCCAGCTCAACGGGACATTCGAACACTGAAGCTTTCTTT. Looking up the rest from reference TRBV18 and TRBJ1-1 gives the full variable domain: NAGVMQNPRHLVRRRGQEARLRCSPMKGHSHVYWYRQLPEEGLKFMVYLQKENIIDESGMPKERFSAEFPKEGPSILRIQQVVRGDSAAYFCASSTGHSNTEAFFGQGTRLTVV.